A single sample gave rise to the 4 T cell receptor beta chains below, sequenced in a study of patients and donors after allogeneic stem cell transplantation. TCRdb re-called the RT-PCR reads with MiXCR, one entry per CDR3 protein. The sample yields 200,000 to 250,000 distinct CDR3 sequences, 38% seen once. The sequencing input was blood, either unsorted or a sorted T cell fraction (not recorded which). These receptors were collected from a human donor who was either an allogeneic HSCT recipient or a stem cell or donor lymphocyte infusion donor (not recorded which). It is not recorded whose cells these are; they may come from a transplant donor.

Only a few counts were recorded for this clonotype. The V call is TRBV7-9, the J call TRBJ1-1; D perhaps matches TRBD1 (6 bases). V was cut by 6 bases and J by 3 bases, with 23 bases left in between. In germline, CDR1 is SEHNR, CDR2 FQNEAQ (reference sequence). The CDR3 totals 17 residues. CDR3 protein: CASRTRDIQGRDTEAFF. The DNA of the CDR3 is TGTGCCAGCAGGACCCGGGACATCCAAGGGAGGGACACTGAAGCTTTCTTT. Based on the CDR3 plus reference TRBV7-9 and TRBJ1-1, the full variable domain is DTGVSQNPRHKITKRGQNVTFRCDPISEHNRLYWYRQTLGQGPEFLTYFQNEAQLEKSRLLSDRFSAERPKGSFSTLEIQRTEQGDSAMYLCASRTRDIQGRDTEAFFGQGTRLTVV.

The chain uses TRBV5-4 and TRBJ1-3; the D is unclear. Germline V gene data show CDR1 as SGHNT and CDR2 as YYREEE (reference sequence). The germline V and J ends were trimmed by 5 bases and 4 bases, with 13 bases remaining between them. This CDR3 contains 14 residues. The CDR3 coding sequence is TGTGCCAGCAGTAAGGCGAGGTCGGGAAACACCATATATTTT. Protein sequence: CASSKARSGNTIYF.

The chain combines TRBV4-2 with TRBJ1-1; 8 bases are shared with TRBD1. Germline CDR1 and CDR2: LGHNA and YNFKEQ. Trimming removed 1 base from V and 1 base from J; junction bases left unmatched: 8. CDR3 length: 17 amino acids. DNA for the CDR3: TGTGCCAGCAGCCAAGTAGCAGGGGGCAAGGGGAACACTGAAGCTTTCTTT. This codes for CASSQVAGGKGNTEAFF.

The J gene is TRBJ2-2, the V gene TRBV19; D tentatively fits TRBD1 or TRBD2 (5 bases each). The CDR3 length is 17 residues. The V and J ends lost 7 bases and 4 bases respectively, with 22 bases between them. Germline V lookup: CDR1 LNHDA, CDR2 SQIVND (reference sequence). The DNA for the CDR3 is TGTGCCAGTATAGAAGGAGGTAGGGGCCCTGGCACCGGGGAGCTGTTTTTT. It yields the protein CASIEGGRGPGTGELFF.